These 7 T cell receptor beta chains came from one sample sequenced in a study of beta chain features in type 1 diabetes. Of the isolated RNA, all was reverse transcribed, and so the sequenced material was expressed TCRB transcripts. Method: immunoSEQ multiplex PCR; TCRdb's copy keeps in-frame clones and lacks some. This table has a few hundred thousand clones, around 15% appearing once. Sequencing was carried out using central memory CD4+ T cells from blood. The receptors originated from a man between 25 and 39 years old in good health.

The chain has TRBV5-4 and TRBJ2-1; possible D gene TRBD1, 6 bases. CDR3 size: 13 residues. Trimming removed 2 bases from V and 5 bases from J, with 8 bases in between. Germline lookup yields CDR1 SGHNT and CDR2 YYREEE (reference sequence). CDR3 in amino acids: CASSFPGDNEQFF. As DNA, the CDR3 is TGTGCCAGCAGCTTCCCAGGGGACAATGAGCAGTTCTTC.

V and J are TRBV7-9 and TRBJ2-1, with TRBD2 matching 8 bases. Germline trimming cut 5 bases from V and 2 bases from J; bases unmatched to any gene: 8. Germline lookup yields CDR1 SEHNR and CDR2 FQNEAQ (reference sequence). The CDR3 contains 16 residues. The CDR3: CASSPLAGSPYNEQFF. The DNA for the CDR3 is TGTGCCAGCAGCCCGTTAGCGGGAAGTCCCTACAATGAGCAGTTCTTC.

This clone showed up just a few times. This chain uses TRBV5-1 with TRBJ2-1; the D gene is possibly TRBD2 (6 bases). The CDR3 totals 15 residues. V shed 0 bases and J shed 3 bases, with 10 bases lying between them. Per the germline V gene, CDR1 is SGHRS and CDR2 is YFSETQ. CDR3 bases: TGCGCCAGCAGCTTGGATACTAGCTACTACAATGAGCAGTTCTTC. Protein product: CASSLDTSYYNEQFF.

This clone was detected a few times. One junction end disagrees with the germline gene, perhaps due to a read error. The rearrangement uses TRBV7-3 and TRBJ2-5, with 8 bases aligning to TRBD2. CDR3 length: 16 residues. Per the germline V gene, CDR1 is SGHTA and CDR2 is FQGTGA. The CDR3 DNA follows: TGCGCCAGCAGCGATCAGTTTAGCGGGACTGCACAGACCCAGTACTTC. Translating it yields CASSDQFSGTAQTQYF.

This clone was observed at least ten times. The CDR3 coding sequence is TGTGCCAGCAGCACCGACAGGGAAGAGACCCAGTACTTC. Protein: CASSTDREETQYF. The chain uses TRBV11-2 and TRBJ2-5, with 7 bases identical to TRBD1. The CDR3 spans 13 residues. Germline V gene lookup returns CDR1 SGHAT and CDR2 FQNNGV. The J segment lost 3 bases and the V segment lost 5 bases, leaving 3 bases of the junction unmatched.

J is TRBJ1-4 and V is TRBV1; the D call of TRBD1 is as the table states it, not checked on the DNA. TRBV1 is deemed a pseudogene. The CDR3 covers 15 residues. CDR3 region: CTSSQTDRGDEKLFF. CDR3 in DNA: TGCACCAGCAGCCAAACTGACAGGGGTGATGAAAAACTGTTTTTT.

The chain is built from TRBV5-1 and TRBJ2-7, with D perhaps matching TRBD2 (5 bases). Germline CDR1 SGHRS, CDR2 YFSETQ. Trimming removed 2 bases from V and 3 bases from J, with 15 bases in between. This CDR3 is 15 amino acids long. CDR3 in amino acids: CASSFYPTTGYEQYF. The CDR3 bases are TGCGCCAGCAGCTTCTACCCGACTACGGGCTACGAGCAGTACTTC.